This T cell receptor beta chain was recorded in a study of CD8+ T cells in alopecia areata. This clone was counted only a few times. Its antigen is unknown. Extracted RNA was reverse transcribed into cDNA, the sequencing template. Here immunoSEQ multiplex PCR was the method, and the copy in TCRdb shows in-frame clones only, minus some. The sample holds approximately 7,800 clones, 50% to 75% seen once. Collected material from alopecia areata patients comprised lesional scalp punch biopsies and peripheral blood. General study findings and limits: Clonality in lesional scalp, especially alopecia totalis/universalis, exceeded that of normal scalp. Scalp specimens additionally yield sequences from normal skin's resident alphabeta T cells.

J gave up 1 base and V 4 bases, and 5 bases lay outside the gene matches. The CDR3 is 15 residues long. The germline V gene encodes CDR1 SGHDN and CDR2 FVKESK. The chain links TRBV14 to TRBJ2-7; 9 nucleotides match TRBD1. This sample comprised skin, obtained at week 0. The receptor comes from a human donor with alopecia areata. The DNA of the CDR3 is TGTGCCAGCAGCCGCACAGGGGGCGGGTCCTACGAGCAGTACTTC. Translation gives CASSRTGGGSYEQYF.